This T cell receptor (beta chain) derives from a study of cytomegalovirus exposure and HLA in healthy donors. Overall study findings and caveats: According to an earlier analysis, most TCR beta V segments yielded productive rearrangements about 90% or about 30% of the time.

Trimming at V came to 1 base and at J to 11 bases, leaving 3 bases not matched to a gene. Germline V gene lookup returns CDR1 LNHDA and CDR2 SQIVND (reference sequence). The length of the CDR3 is 13 residues. A remark on this clone: Its antigen is not known.

PCR involved 60 Vbeta and 13 Jbeta primers. Assay used: immunoSEQ multiplex PCR; TCRdb lists only in-frame clones, some missing. The data hold about 130,000 clones, with 70% to 85% observed a single time. The sequence came from a boy aged 10-17 years in good health and CMV-seronegative. Sequencing was carried out using PBMCs. The chain employs TRBV19 and TRBJ2-1, with 9 positions matching TRBD2. CDR3 nucleotide sequence: TGTGCCAGTAGTATAGTCCTAGCGGGGAAGCAGTTCTTC. This codes for CASSIVLAGKQFF.